Given below is one T cell receptor (beta chain) in context. This sample was taken from a study of blood T cell repertoires in COVID-19. Study-level background: The United States, Italy and Spain provided the acute and convalescent COVID-19 samples.

TCRdb's table, derived via immunoSEQ multiplex PCR, lists solely in-frame clones and lacks some. This sample has hundreds of thousands of clones, with approximately 88% found just once. The germline CDR1 and CDR2 sequences are MRHNA and SNTAGT. The CDR3 has 14 amino acids. V lost 5 bases, J lost 2 bases, and 12 bases lay in between. This chain joins TRBV6-4 and TRBJ1-1, with D possibly TRBD1 on 6 matching bases. Sequencing was carried out using peripheral blood. The sequence was collected from a woman in her forties or fifties with COVID-19, enrolled during active disease. The CDR3 DNA is TGTGCCAGCAGTACTTCAGGGGTAAACACTGAAGCTTTCTTT. This gives the protein CASSTSGVNTEAFF.